Below, 3 T cell receptor beta chains from the same sample are listed, as sequenced in a study of neurological immune-mediated disorders (dated 2019 in TCRdb). Receptor amplification or capture employed 5' RACE. The sequencing machine was an Illumina HiSeq 2500. TCRdb reprocessing: public reads trimmed at Q25 with fastp, clones called with MiXCR, in-frame beta chains kept. Every CDR3 protein is listed once, alongside the most common genes and DNA of its rows. Present in this sample are tens of thousands of distinct CDR3 sequences, under 4.5% of which were seen just once. 2.9% of the sample is taken by the ten largest. The sequenced sample was PBMCs. Receptors originate from a woman in her forties or fifties with multiple sclerosis.

This chain links TRBV5-1 with TRBJ2-3; D is perhaps TRBD2 (5 bases). Germline lookup yields CDR1 SGHRS and CDR2 YFSETQ. V gave up 4 bases and J gave up 2 bases, with 8 bases separating them. The CDR3 contains 13 residues. In nucleotides, the CDR3 is TGCGCCAGCAGCGGAGGATTCACAGATACGCAGTATTTT. It translates to CASSGGFTDTQYF.

This clonotype appeared a few times. The chain employs TRBV5-1 and TRBJ1-3, with a tentative D call TRBD1 (6 bases). Germline CDR1 and CDR2: SGHRS and YFSETQ. The V gene lost 2 bases and the J gene lost 3 bases, with 21 bases spanning the gap. The CDR3 is 18 residues long. The CDR3 loop is CASSFGGLRTVDGNTIYF. The CDR3 coding sequence is TGCGCCAGCAGCTTTGGCGGACTTCGGACAGTGGATGGAAACACCATATATTTT.

Many counts were recorded for this clonotype. This chain links TRBV7-8 with TRBJ1-5, with a possible D match to TRBD1 (5 bases). This CDR3 region has 13 residues. V dropped 5 bases and J dropped 6 bases, with 11 bases sitting between them. Germline CDR1 SGHVS, CDR2 FQNEAQ. CDR3 nucleotides: TGTGCCAGCAGCGCAGGGAAGGGTCAGCCCCAGCATTTT. Translating it yields CASSAGKGQPQHF. Variable domain in full (rest from reference TRBV7-8 and TRBJ1-5): GAGVSQSPRYKVAKRGQDVALRCDPISGHVSLFWYQQALGQGPEFLTYFQNEAQLDKSGLPSDRFFAERPEGSVSTLKIQRTQQEDSAVYLCASSAGKGQPQHFGDGTRLSIL.